This T cell receptor (beta chain) was sequenced during a study of T cells in Graves' hyperthyroidism and ophthalmopathy. Findings and limits, study-wide: Ophthalmopathy was distinguished from stable hyperthyroidism by 13 V-J signatures.

Amplification of TCR beta CDR3 regions used RNA as the template. A set of HTBI primers served as the primers for a first-round RT-PCR of the TCR CDR3. TCRdb ran MiXCR on the multiplex PCR reads and lists one entry per CDR3 protein. The repertoire has approximately 500,000 distinct CDR3 sequences, 40% to 55% of them found once; the top ten carry more than 7.5%. The CDR3 contains 16 residues. In germline, CDR1 is LGHNA, CDR2 YSLEER. Trimming shortened V by 4 bases and J by 6 bases, and 19 bases separated the two germline ends. This clonotype was picked up many times. Its matching antigen is unknown. Subjects aged 18 to 65 presented with newly diagnosed hyperthyroidism of less than 2 months' duration.

The chain carries TRBV4-3 and TRBJ1-5; no reliable D call. The sample taken for sequencing was peripheral blood or thyroid tissue (not recorded which). The source is a woman between 18 and 29 years old with Graves' hyperthyroidism. The CDR3 DNA reads as TGCGCCAGCAGCCTCGCCGAGGGCCAGGTCAGTCAGCCCCAGCATTTT. The encoded protein is CASSLAEGQVSQPQHF.